These 22 T cell receptor beta chains share one sample of origin, sequenced in a study of control samples from healthy donors and cancer patients. Data came from immunoSEQ multiplex PCR; TCRdb stores just in-frame clones and leaves some out. The sample lists 190,000 or so clones, over 85% seen once, with roughly 1.5% in the top ten. Sequencing was performed on blood. The receptor source for this set is a man in his late teens or twenties in good health.

The chain recombines TRBV5-1 with TRBJ2-6, with 9 bases aligning to TRBD1. The CDR3 is 18 amino acids. Germline trimming cut 4 bases from V and 0 bases from J; bases unmatched to any gene: 8. Germline-derived CDR1 and CDR2 are SGHRS and YFSETQ. The chain's CDR3 is CASSVGQGVSSGANVLTF. In nucleotides, the CDR3 is TGCGCCAGCAGCGTGGGACAGGGAGTGTCCTCTGGGGCCAACGTCCTGACTTTC.

This chain connects TRBV5-6 to TRBJ2-1; D not resolved. V was shortened by 4 bases and J by 4 bases, with 9 bases between the two germline ends. Germline CDR1 is SGHDT and CDR2 is YYEEEE. This CDR3 is 13 amino acids long. CDR3 protein: CASSSGPYNEQFF. The CDR3 DNA sequence: TGTGCCAGCAGCAGTGGACCTTACAATGAGCAGTTCTTC.

The V and J genes are TRBV7-3 and TRBJ2-1, with D unclear. V was pared by 2 bases and J by 4 bases, with 15 bases between. The germline gives CDR1 SGHTA, CDR2 FQGTGA. The CDR3 runs to 16 residues. CDR3 DNA: TGTGCCAGCAGCTTAGAAAAGACACGACCTTACAATGAGCAGTTCTTC. It specifies CASSLEKTRPYNEQFF.

This clone was picked up one time. The chain uses TRBV2 and TRBJ2-3; maybe TRBD1 (5 bases). V lost 3 bases and J 5 bases, leaving 15 bases between the germline ends. Germline assignment: CDR1 SNHLY and CDR2 FYNNEI. This CDR3 has 15 residues. CDR3 sequence: CASSEQGVVKDTQYF. In DNA, the CDR3 is TGTGCCAGCAGTGAGCAGGGCGTAGTTAAAGATACGCAGTATTTT.

The CDR3 reads CASSLTGGHHGYTF. CDR3 coding DNA: TGTGCCAGCAGTTTAACAGGGGGACATCATGGCTACACCTTC. The chain couples TRBV28 to TRBJ1-2; 8 bases are shared with TRBD1. Looked up from germline, CDR1 is MDHEN and CDR2 is SYDVKM. Trimming removed 2 bases from V and 6 bases from J; junction bases left unmatched: 5. CDR3 length equals 14 residues.

The rearrangement joins TRBV24-1 to TRBJ2-3, with D possibly TRBD2 on 6 matching bases. Germline lookup yields CDR1 KGHDR and CDR2 SFDVKD. The CDR3 consists of 14 residues. Between the trimmed V and J ends, which lost 2 bases and 6 bases, there was a span of 11 bases. CDR3 DNA: TGTGCCACCAGTGATTCCGAACTAGCCGATACGCAGTATTTT. Translating it yields CATSDSELADTQYF.

This rearrangement joins TRBV29-1 to TRBJ2-1; unclear D gene. Germline CDR1 and CDR2: SQVTM and ANQGSEA. Trimming took 2 bases from V and 9 from J, leaving 8 bases between them. This CDR3 region has 11 residues. This chain's CDR3 is CSVERSGEQFF. CDR3 sequence (DNA): TGCAGCGTTGAACGATCGGGTGAGCAGTTCTTC.

The chain uses TRBV7-9 and TRBJ1-6; D uncertain. Trimming pared 0 bases from V and 10 bases from J, leaving 10 bases between. This CDR3 is 14 amino acids long. Per the germline V gene, CDR1 is SEHNR and CDR2 is FQNEAQ (reference sequence). The CDR3 nucleotides read TGTGCCAGCAGCTTAGCCGGCTTATGGTCACCCCTCCACTTT. Protein: CASSLAGLWSPLHF.

The chain has TRBV6-5 and TRBJ1-2; 9 bases are a match to TRBD1. Germline loops: CDR1 MNHEY, CDR2 SVGAGI. This CDR3 has 13 residues. V was clipped by 10 bases and J by 5 bases; unmatched bases: 8. The CDR3 loop is CATRGTGRYGYTF. The CDR3 nucleotides are TGTGCCACCAGGGGGACAGGGCGGTATGGCTACACCTTC.

The rearrangement links TRBV5-1 to TRBJ2-5, with no clear D. Germline V gene sequence: CDR1 SGHRS, CDR2 YFSETQ. V gave up 0 bases and J gave up 4 bases, with 7 bases separating them. CDR3 size: 13 residues. The CDR3 protein is CASSLVGTETQYF. The CDR3 DNA reads as TGCGCCAGCAGCTTGGTCGGAACAGAGACCCAGTACTTC.

Turning to this clone: At one boundary the junction diverges from the germline segment, which might be a read error. The V call is TRBV2, the J call TRBJ1-2; D may be TRBD1 (6 bases). The CDR3 has 11 residues. CDR1 is SNHLY and CDR2 is FYNNEI in the germline V gene. The chain's CDR3 is CASSEGGRATF. The CDR3 DNA is TGTGCCAGCAGCGAAGGGGGACGGGCCACCTTC.

This chain connects TRBV19 to TRBJ1-6; D possibly corresponds to TRBD1 (5 bases). CDR1 is LNHDA and CDR2 is SQIVND in the germline V gene (reference sequence). V was pared by 3 bases and J by 14 bases, with 17 bases between. The CDR3 has 14 residues. The CDR3 spells CASSIGTDMSTLHF. The CDR3 DNA sequence: TGTGCCAGTAGTATCGGGACGGATATGAGTACCCTCCACTTT.

There are a few counts of this clone. V gene TRBV6-6 combines with J gene TRBJ1-2; maybe TRBD1 (5 bases). The length of the CDR3 is 16 residues. The V and J ends lost 4 bases and 3 bases respectively, with 18 bases between them. The germline CDR1 and CDR2 sequences are MNHNY and SVGAGI (reference sequence). In DNA, the CDR3 is TGTGCCAGCAGTTTGCTTCCCGGGACGGATGACTATGGCTACACCTTC. It encodes CASSLLPGTDDYGYTF.

This clone was picked up a small number of times. V usage is TRBV6-1 and J usage is TRBJ1-1; a weak D match, TRBD1 (5 bases). Trimming removed 1 base from V and 4 bases from J, with 13 bases in between. The germline gives CDR1 MNHNS, CDR2 SASEGT. There are 15 residues in the CDR3. CDR3 in amino acids: CASSEDIRESTEAFF. The CDR3 DNA reads TGTGCCAGCAGTGAAGATATCAGGGAGAGCACTGAAGCTTTCTTT.

The J gene is TRBJ2-4, the V gene TRBV20-1, with 10 bases that match TRBD1. The germline CDR1 and CDR2 sequences are DFQATT and SNEGSKA (reference sequence). The ends lost 3 bases at V and 5 bases at J; junction bases unmatched: 4. The CDR3 is 14 residues long. The CDR3 loop is CSASRQGAENIQYF. The CDR3 DNA is TGCAGTGCTAGTCGACAGGGGGCCGAAAACATTCAGTACTTC.

The genes are TRBV3-1 (or the pseudogene TRBV3-2) and TRBJ1-5; 10 bases are shared with TRBD1. V shed 5 bases and J 8 bases; nucleotides not matched to a gene: 6. The CDR3 runs to 14 residues. CDR1 and CDR2 (germline): LGHDT, YNNKEL (reference sequence). CDR3 sequence: CASSGDRGSKPQHF. The CDR3 nucleotides are TGTGCCAGCAGCGGGGACAGGGGTTCGAAGCCCCAGCATTTT.

This chain links TRBV6-6 with TRBJ1-1; TRBD1 is a possible D gene (5 bases). Per the germline V gene, CDR1 is MNHNY and CDR2 is SVGAGI (reference sequence). The germline V and J ends were trimmed by 6 bases and 7 bases, with 24 bases remaining between them. This CDR3 is built from 16 residues. CDR3 amino acids: CASSRSTDHGTGEAFF. CDR3 DNA: TGTGCCAGCAGCCGATCGACGGATCACGGGACGGGTGAAGCTTTCTTT.

This chain connects TRBV4-1 to TRBJ2-1; maybe TRBD1 (6 bases). The CDR3 is made up of 14 amino acids. Deletions cut 1 base from V and 5 bases from J, with 9 bases between. Germline V gene sequence: CDR1 MGHRA, CDR2 YSYEKL. CDR3 sequence reads: CASSQGDINNEQFF. Here the CDR3 DNA reads TGCGCCAGCAGCCAAGGGGACATAAACAATGAGCAGTTCTTC.

This clone was counted a single time. The rearrangement uses TRBV25-1 and TRBJ2-1; possible D gene TRBD2, 5 bases. Germline assignment: CDR1 MGHDK and CDR2 SYGVNS. There are 11 residues in the CDR3. The V and J ends lost 7 bases and 9 bases respectively, with 10 bases between them. Here the CDR3 DNA reads TGTGCCAGCAATAAGGCGGGTGAGCAGTTCTTC. This encodes CASNKAGEQFF.

This sequence joins TRBV15 and TRBJ2-3; D remains unclear. V lost 5 bases and J 1 base, leaving 13 bases between the germline ends. CDR3 size: 15 residues. From germline, CDR1 is LNHNV and CDR2 YYDKDF (reference sequence). CDR3 residues: CATSAQSRGTDTQYF. The CDR3 bases are TGTGCCACCAGCGCGCAGTCCCGTGGCACAGATACGCAGTATTTT.

The chain is built from TRBV30 and TRBJ2-2; 7 nucleotides align to TRBD1. The CDR3 has 15 residues. Germline V lookup: CDR1 GTSNPN, CDR2 SVGIG (reference sequence). The V gene end was trimmed by 1 base and the J gene end by 3 bases; junction bases not matched to a gene: 5. CDR3 loop: CAWSGGTVHTGELFF. The CDR3 DNA sequence: TGTGCCTGGAGTGGGGGGACAGTCCACACCGGGGAGCTGTTTTTT.

The V gene is TRBV10-3, the J gene TRBJ2-3, with 12 bases lining up with TRBD1. CDR3 size: 16 residues. Germline CDR1 ENHRY, CDR2 SYGVKD. Losses at the gene ends were 6 bases for V and 4 bases for J; bases not matched to a gene: 8. CDR3 DNA sequence: TGTGCCATCAGCGACAAAGGGACAGGGGGCGCAGATACGCAGTATTTT. Protein: CAISDKGTGGADTQYF.